These T cell receptor beta chains were read from a single sample in a study of Graves' ophthalmopathy and Graves' hyperthyroidism. TCRdb re-called the multiplex PCR reads through MiXCR, storing one row per CDR3 protein. The sample has about 400,000 distinct CDR3 sequences, approximately 16% seen once; the top ten hold 1.6%. Material: peripheral blood. These receptors were obtained from a woman between 18 and 29 years old with Graves' ophthalmopathy. The CDR3 runs from the conserved cysteine through the conserved F or W. D genes are given only for firm matches. Rows may omit the clone size; those that give it use once, few, many or a size class.

V: TRBV19
J: TRBJ1-5
D: NA
size: NA
CDR3: CASTRDPGINQPQHF
DNA: TGTGCCAGTACCAGGGACCCAGGGATCAATCAGCCCCAGCATTTT

V: TRBV15
J: TRBJ1-1
D: TRBD1
size: many
CDR3: CATSPGGRGAFF
DNA: TGTGCCACCAGCCCAGGGGGCCGAGGGGCTTTCTTT

V: TRBV12-3/TRBV12-4
J: TRBJ1-5
D: TRBD1
size: many
CDR3: CASNSGQGSNQPQHF
DNA: TGTGCCAGCAACTCGGGACAGGGAAGCAATCAGCCCCAGCATTTT

V: TRBV7-2
J: TRBJ1-1
D: NA
size: many
CDR3: CASSAWTEAFF
DNA: TGTGCCAGCAGCGCCTGGACTGAAGCTTTCTTT

V: TRBV30
J: TRBJ2-5
D: TRBD1
size: few
CDR3: CAWNTGTGRETQYF
DNA: TGTGCCTGGAACACAGGGACAGGGCGCGAGACCCAGTACTTC

V: TRBV29-1
J: TRBJ2-5
D: TRBD1
size: many
CDR3: CSVEVGTGLGAQYF
DNA: TGCAGCGTTGAAGTCGGGACAGGGCTGGGGGCCCAGTACTTC

V: TRBV20-1
J: TRBJ1-1
D: NA
size: many
CDR3: CSARLAGARTEAFF
DNA: TGCAGTGCTAGACTTGCAGGGGCGAGGACTGAAGCTTTCTTT

V: TRBV19
J: TRBJ2-7
D: TRBD2
size: NA
CDR3: CASSITGGPSPYEQYF
DNA: TGTGCCAGTAGTATCACGGGAGGGCCGAGTCCTTACGAGCAGTACTTC

V: TRBV9
J: TRBJ1-1
D: TRBD1
size: many
CDR3: CASSAGGAGVNTEAFF
DNA: TGTGCCAGCAGCGCAGGGGGCGCTGGGGTGAACACTGAAGCTTTCTTT

V: TRBV7-2
J: TRBJ1-1
D: NA
size: few
CDR3: CASSLMQGFTEAFF
DNA: TGTGCCAGCAGCTTAATGCAGGGTTTTACTGAAGCTTTCTTT

V: TRBV27
J: TRBJ2-7
D: NA
size: many
CDR3: CASGGAPADRDYEQYF
DNA: TGTGCCAGCGGCGGTGCCCCCGCCGACAGAGACTACGAGCAGTACTTC

V: TRBV2
J: TRBJ1-2
D: NA
size: few
CDR3: CASSELEEGNYGYTF
DNA: TGTGCCAGCAGTGAGTTGGAAGAGGGAAACTATGGCTACACCTTC

V: TRBV20-1
J: TRBJ2-7
D: TRBD2
size: many
CDR3: CSARDRRLAGLVHEQYF
DNA: TGCAGTGCTAGAGATCGTCGGCTAGCGGGGCTAGTACACGAGCAGTACTTC

V: TRBV12-3/TRBV12-4
J: TRBJ2-3
D: NA
size: many
CDR3: CASSFAPPGADTQYF
DNA: TGTGCCAGCAGTTTTGCCCCCCCCGGGGCAGATACGCAGTATTTT

V: TRBV6-2/TRBV6-3
J: TRBJ2-1
D: NA
size: many
CDR3: CASSIVERAGLVDEQFF
DNA: TGTGCCAGCAGTATCGTCGAGAGGGCCGGGTTGGTCGATGAGCAGTTCTTC

V: TRBV20-1
J: TRBJ2-4
D: TRBD2
size: many
CDR3: CSARDTQWGGSQYF
DNA: TGCAGTGCTAGAGACACCCAGTGGGGAGGGTCTCAGTACTTC

V: TRBV6-1
J: TRBJ2-7
D: NA
size: many
CDR3: CASSEGVGSYEQYF
DNA: TGTGCCAGCAGTGAGGGGGTCGGCTCCTACGAGCAGTACTTC

V: TRBV27
J: TRBJ2-5
D: NA
size: many
CDR3: CASSNLGETQYF
DNA: TGTGCCAGCAGTAACCTCGGTGAGACCCAGTACTTC

V: TRBV29-1
J: TRBJ2-5
D: NA
size: many
CDR3: CSLAGGAKKGETQYF
DNA: TGCAGCCTTGCTGGGGGGGCGAAAAAGGGGGAGACCCAGTACTTC

V: TRBV4-1
J: TRBJ1-5
D: TRBD1
size: many
CDR3: CASSQRTGGGQPQHF
DNA: TGCGCCAGCAGCCAACGGACAGGGGGCGGCCAGCCCCAGCATTTT

V: TRBV7-8
J: TRBJ2-5
D: NA
size: NA
CDR3: CASSYDRFASTQYF
DNA: TGTGCCAGCAGCTACGACAGGTTCGCTTCAACCCAGTACTTC

V: TRBV6-2/TRBV6-3
J: TRBJ1-3
D: NA
size: many
CDR3: CATGLAGSGNTIYF
DNA: TGTGCCACCGGCCTAGCAGGCTCTGGAAACACCATATATTTT

V: TRBV6-5
J: TRBJ1-1
D: NA
size: NA
CDR3: CASSYPEGTEAFF
DNA: TGTGCCAGCAGTTACCCGGAAGGCACTGAAGCTTTCTTT

V: TRBV28
J: TRBJ2-7
D: TRBD1
size: many
CDR3: CASSLYTGTGLYEQYF
DNA: TGTGCCAGCAGTTTATACACCGGGACAGGACTCTACGAGCAGTACTTC

V: TRBV10-3
J: TRBJ1-1
D: NA
size: NA
CDR3: CAISISEENTEAFF
DNA: TGTGCCATCAGTATATCCGAGGAGAACACTGAAGCTTTCTTT

V: TRBV6-1
J: TRBJ1-2
D: NA
size: few
CDR3: CASSPPPDSNYGYTF
DNA: TGTGCCAGCAGCCCGCCGCCTGACAGCAACTATGGCTACACCTTC

V: TRBV28
J: TRBJ2-5
D: TRBD2
size: NA
CDR3: CASSLTGRVAGETQYF
DNA: TGTGCCAGCAGTTTGACGGGGAGGGTAGCGGGAGAGACCCAGTACTTC

V: TRBV10-1
J: TRBJ2-2
D: TRBD2
size: many
CDR3: CASSEMRGDAGELFF
DNA: TGCGCCAGCAGTGAAATGCGGGGGGATGCCGGGGAGCTGTTTTTT

V: TRBV20-1
J: TRBJ1-1
D: NA
size: many
CDR3: CSARVGSATEAFF
DNA: TGCAGTGCTAGAGTAGGGTCTGCCACTGAAGCTTTCTTT

V: TRBV11-2
J: TRBJ2-5
D: TRBD2
size: many
CDR3: CASSLLQGHLAGSQTQYF
DNA: TGTGCCAGCAGTTTGCTCCAAGGGCATCTAGCGGGGTCGCAGACCCAGTACTTC

V: TRBV6-1
J: TRBJ2-7
D: TRBD2
size: many
CDR3: CASREGLAGYYEQYF
DNA: TGTGCCAGCAGAGAAGGACTAGCGGGGTACTACGAGCAGTACTTC

V: TRBV10-3
J: TRBJ2-5
D: TRBD1
size: many
CDR3: CAIRGQAQETQYF
DNA: TGTGCCATCAGAGGACAGGCCCAAGAGACCCAGTACTTC

V: TRBV20-1
J: TRBJ1-1
D: TRBD1
size: NA
CDR3: CSARETENWDRENAGDTEAFF
DNA: TGCAGTGCTAGAGAAACCGAAAACTGGGACAGGGAAAACGCGGGGGACACTGAAGCTTTCTTT

V: TRBV7-8
J: TRBJ1-2
D: NA
size: many
CDR3: CASSLGTMEGYTF
DNA: TGTGCCAGCAGCCTCGGGACAATGGAAGGCTACACCTTC

V: TRBV20-1
J: TRBJ2-5
D: NA
size: many
CDR3: CSALNKWETQYF
DNA: TGCAGTGCCCTTAATAAGTGGGAGACCCAGTACTTC

V: TRBV5-1
J: TRBJ1-1
D: TRBD1
size: many
CDR3: CASSLKRGTGVMNTEAFF
DNA: TGCGCCAGCAGCTTGAAGAGGGGGACAGGTGTTATGAACACTGAAGCTTTCTTT

V: TRBV6-1
J: TRBJ2-5
D: NA
size: few
CDR3: CASSGENPGGWTQYF
DNA: TGTGCCAGCAGTGGGGAGAACCCTGGGGGCTGGACCCAGTACTTC

V: TRBV11-2
J: TRBJ1-1
D: TRBD1
size: many
CDR3: CASSQTTGGNTEAFF
DNA: TGTGCCAGCAGCCAAACGACAGGGGGGAACACTGAAGCTTTCTTT

V: TRBV28
J: TRBJ1-1
D: NA
size: many
CDR3: CASSAPTQGKTEAFF
DNA: TGTGCCAGCAGTGCCCCGACTCAAGGAAAAACTGAAGCTTTCTTT

V: TRBV27
J: TRBJ1-1
D: NA
size: many
CDR3: CASNWGANTEAFF
DNA: TGTGCCAGCAATTGGGGAGCGAACACTGAAGCTTTCTTT

V: TRBV5-1
J: TRBJ2-7
D: NA
size: many
CDR3: CASSLAPGNSYEQYF
DNA: TGCGCCAGCAGCTTAGCGCCCGGGAACTCCTACGAGCAGTACTTC

V: TRBV2
J: TRBJ1-1
D: NA
size: many
CDR3: CASSEEGLGTEAFF
DNA: TGTGCCAGCAGTGAGGAGGGGTTGGGCACTGAAGCTTTCTTT

V: TRBV12-3/TRBV12-4
J: TRBJ1-1
D: TRBD1
size: many
CDR3: CASSLIQGGTEAFF
DNA: TGTGCCAGCAGTTTAATACAGGGGGGGACTGAAGCTTTCTTT

V: TRBV5-1
J: TRBJ1-1
D: NA
size: many
CDR3: CASSVSGGINSEAFF
DNA: TGCGCCAGCAGCGTCTCTGGGGGTATCAACTCTGAAGCTTTCTTT

V: TRBV19
J: TRBJ2-2
D: TRBD1
size: NA
CDR3: CASSARTGSATGELFF
DNA: TGTGCCAGTAGTGCCCGGACAGGGTCGGCCACCGGGGAGCTGTTTTTT

V: TRBV19
J: TRBJ1-1
D: NA
size: many
CDR3: CASSFFGYYEAFF
DNA: TGTGCCAGTAGTTTCTTTGGGTACTATGAAGCTTTCTTT

V: TRBV7-2
J: TRBJ1-6
D: NA
size: NA
CDR3: CASSPRQASLNSPLHF
DNA: TGTGCCAGCAGCCCCCGACAGGCTTCGCTTAATTCACCCCTCCACTTT

V: TRBV28
J: TRBJ2-5
D: TRBD2
size: many
CDR3: CASSPGTSGQETQYF
DNA: TGTGCCAGCAGTCCCGGGACTAGCGGCCAAGAGACCCAGTACTTC

V: TRBV28
J: TRBJ1-2
D: NA
size: many
CDR3: CASCGTTNYGYTF
DNA: TGTGCCAGCTGCGGGACAACAAACTATGGCTACACCTTC

V: TRBV30
J: TRBJ2-4
D: NA
size: many
CDR3: CAWSVNGIIQYF
DNA: TGTGCCTGGAGTGTAAATGGAATCATTCAGTACTTC

V: TRBV6-2/TRBV6-3
J: TRBJ2-4
D: NA
size: many
CDR3: CASSYPRYKNIQYF
DNA: TGTGCCAGCAGTTACCCAAGATACAAAAACATTCAGTACTTC